This T cell receptor beta chain comes out of a study of T cell repertoires in cytomegalovirus infection. General observations from the study: HLA-C-restricted TCR beta clonotypes specific for CMV led the ex vivo response.

TCRdb used MiXCR to reprocess the reads, holding one entry per CDR3 protein. The sample holds just under 500,000 distinct CDR3 sequences, around 30% seen once. CDR1 and CDR2 (germline): LGHNA, YSLEER. The CDR3 runs to 15 residues. V lost 4 bases and J 5 bases, leaving 18 bases between the germline ends. Regarding this clonotype: Its antigen is not known.

The sequence derives from a human donor in good health (CMV status not recorded). Some clones in this sample may be carry-over from other donors' samples. The rearrangement links TRBV4-3 to TRBJ2-7, with D possibly TRBD2 on 5 matching bases. The sample here was cultured PBMCs, taken from culture after CMV antigen stimulation. The CDR3 DNA follows: TGCGCCAGCAGCCCGGATTTAACGGGGAGCGACGAGCAGTACTTC. Translating gives CASSPDLTGSDEQYF.